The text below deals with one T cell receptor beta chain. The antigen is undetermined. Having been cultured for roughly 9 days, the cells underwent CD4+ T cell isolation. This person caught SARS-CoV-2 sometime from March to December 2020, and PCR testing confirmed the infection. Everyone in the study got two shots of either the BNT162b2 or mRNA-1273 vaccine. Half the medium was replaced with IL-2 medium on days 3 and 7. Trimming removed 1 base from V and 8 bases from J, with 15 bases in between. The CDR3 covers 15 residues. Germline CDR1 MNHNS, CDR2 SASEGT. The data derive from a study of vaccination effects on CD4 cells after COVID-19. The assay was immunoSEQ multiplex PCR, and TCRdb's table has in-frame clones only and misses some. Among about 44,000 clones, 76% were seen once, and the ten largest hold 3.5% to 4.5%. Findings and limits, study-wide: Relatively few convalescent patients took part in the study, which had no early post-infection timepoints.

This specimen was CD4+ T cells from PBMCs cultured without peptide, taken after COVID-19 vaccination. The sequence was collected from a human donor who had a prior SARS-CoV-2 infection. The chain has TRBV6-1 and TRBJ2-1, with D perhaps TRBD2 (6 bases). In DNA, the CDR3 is TGTGCCAGCAGTGAAGTACGGCAGCGGGTCGATGAGCAGTTCTTC. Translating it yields CASSEVRQRVDEQFF.